One sample yielded the 17 T cell receptor beta chains listed below, sequenced in a study of shared clonotypes between healthy human individuals. Clones were sequenced by immunoSEQ multiplex PCR, and TCRdb holds only the in-frame ones, with some missing. The sample carries some 2,000,000 clones, 85% to 95% recorded once. The sample consisted of naive CD4+ T cells sorted from blood. The subset is: CD45RA+ positively selected. The source of these receptors is a man aged 18-30 years in good health.

This clone appeared a single time. The J gene is TRBJ2-2, the V gene TRBV6-1; TRBD2 might be the D (6 bases). Looked up from germline, CDR1 is MNHNS and CDR2 is SASEGT. This CDR3 has 14 amino acids. V was trimmed by 5 bases and J by 4 bases, leaving 11 bases between them. The CDR3 here is CASSWTGGTGELFF. In nucleotides, the CDR3 is TGTGCCAGCAGTTGGACCGGGGGCACCGGGGAGCTGTTTTTT.

This CDR3 is CASSYGQAEQFF. For the CDR3, the DNA is TGCGCCAGCAGCTACGGACAGGCGGAGCAGTTCTTC. The genes are TRBV5-1 and TRBJ2-1, with TRBD1 matching 7 bases. Losses at the gene ends were 3 bases for V and 10 bases for J; bases not matched to a gene: 4. Germline CDR1 is SGHRS and CDR2 is YFSETQ. This CDR3 is built from 12 residues.

This rearrangement joins TRBV5-4 to TRBJ1-2; 11 nucleotides align to TRBD1. The CDR3 sequence is 18 residues long. Germline values: CDR1 SGHNT, CDR2 YYREEE (reference sequence). V dropped 0 bases and J dropped 0; count of bases not matched to a gene: 7. The CDR3 loop is CASSLVRDRGVTNYGYTF. The DNA for the CDR3 is TGTGCCAGCAGCTTGGTGCGGGACAGGGGGGTTACTAACTATGGCTACACCTTC.

The genes are TRBV2 and TRBJ1-5; possible D gene TRBD1, 5 bases. Deletions cut 8 bases from V and 6 bases from J, with 14 bases between. The CDR3 has 13 residues. Germline V gives CDR1 SNHLY, CDR2 FYNNEI. CDR3 DNA: TGTGCCAGCGCGGGGGGTATGGGTCAGCCCCAGCATTTT. The encoded protein is CASAGGMGQPQHF.

This sequence joins TRBV6-5 and TRBJ2-1; unclear D gene. Germline V gives CDR1 MNHEY, CDR2 SVGAGI. This CDR3 contains 13 residues. The V and J ends lost 5 bases and 6 bases respectively, with 11 bases between them. CDR3 residues: CASSRARGNEQFF. The CDR3 bases are TGTGCCAGCAGTAGGGCCCGAGGCAATGAGCAGTTCTTC.

The V call is TRBV10-3, the J call TRBJ2-7, with D perhaps TRBD1 or TRBD2 (5 bases each). In germline, CDR1 is ENHRY, CDR2 SYGVKD. The CDR3 is made up of 16 amino acids. The V end was cut by 4 bases, the J end by 2 bases, with 18 bases between. CDR3 nucleotides: TGTGCCATCAGTGCACCAGGGAGTACAGGTACCTACGAGCAGTACTTC. Its translation is CAISAPGSTGTYEQYF.

On this clone: At the DNA level, this CDR3 is encoded by other sequences in the same sample as well. This chain connects TRBV11-2 to TRBJ2-7; D remains ambiguous. This CDR3 has 14 amino acids. CDR1 is SGHAT, CDR2 FQNNGV, per germline. V was shortened by 1 base and J by 0 bases, with 7 bases between the two germline ends. This chain's CDR3 is CASSLVPSSYEQYF. In DNA, the CDR3 is TGTGCCAGCAGCTTAGTACCGAGCTCCTACGAGCAGTACTTC.

This chain links TRBV18 with TRBJ1-1, with D possibly matching TRBD1 (5 bases). Germline CDR1 is KGHSH and CDR2 is LQKENI. CDR3 length: 16 amino acids. V was cut by 6 bases and J by 0 bases, with 17 bases left in between. The CDR3, as DNA: TGTGCCAGCTCCCGGGGGACCCGTGCCTTGAACACTGAAGCTTTCTTT. Its translation: CASSRGTRALNTEAFF. The variable domain in full, completed from reference TRBV18 and TRBJ1-1, reads NAGVMQNPRHLVRRRGQEARLRCSPMKGHSHVYWYRQLPEEGLKFMVYLQKENIIDESGMPKERFSAEFPKEGPSILRIQQVVRGDSAAYFCASSRGTRALNTEAFFGQGTRLTVV.

The chain is built from TRBV28 and TRBJ1-2, with TRBD1 matching 7 bases. The CDR3 loop spans 16 amino acids. Germline values: CDR1 MDHEN, CDR2 SYDVKM. V shed 3 bases and J 3 bases; nucleotides not matched to a gene: 10. CDR3 protein: CASSFDRARVDYGYTF. In nucleotides, the CDR3 is TGTGCCAGCAGTTTCGACAGGGCGAGGGTCGACTATGGCTACACCTTC.

The J gene is TRBJ2-7, the V gene TRBV5-1; 7 positions match TRBD1. The CDR3 is 15 amino acids. Germline V CDR1 and CDR2: SGHRS, YFSETQ. Losses at the gene ends were 4 bases for V and 4 bases for J; bases not matched to a gene: 11. The DNA for the CDR3 is TGCGCCAGCAGCAAGCTATCGGGACAGACATACGAGCAGTACTTC. As protein: CASSKLSGQTYEQYF.

This rearrangement joins TRBV6-1 to TRBJ1-6; TRBD1 aligns across 9 bases. V was clipped by 4 bases and J by 6 bases; unmatched bases: 4. Per germline, CDR1 MNHNS and CDR2 SASEGT. The CDR3 has 15 amino acids. The CDR3 sequence is CASSVQQGANSPLHF. The CDR3 nucleotides read TGTGCCAGCAGTGTCCAACAGGGGGCTAATTCACCCCTCCACTTT.

The J gene is TRBJ1-2, the V gene TRBV5-1, with D possibly matching TRBD1 (5 bases). The CDR3 totals 15 residues. V dropped 4 bases and J dropped 2 bases, with 15 bases sitting between them. The V gene's germline CDR1 is SGHRS and CDR2 YFSETQ. The CDR3, as DNA: TGCGCCAGCAGCCTTCGGGGGGAGTTAAACTATGGCTACACCTTC. Protein: CASSLRGELNYGYTF.

The V gene is TRBV5-1, the J gene TRBJ2-7; D perhaps matches TRBD1 (6 bases). This CDR3 has 14 amino acids. The V end was cut by 4 bases, the J end by 2 bases, with 13 bases between. Germline assignment: CDR1 SGHRS and CDR2 YFSETQ. The CDR3 DNA reads TGCGCCAGCAGCCCGGACAGTAGAACCTACGAGCAGTACTTC. Amino acids: CASSPDSRTYEQYF.

V usage is TRBV6-1 and J usage is TRBJ1-1, with D unresolved. V was clipped by 3 bases and J by 4 bases, with 6 bases between them. CDR3 length equals 12 residues. Per germline, CDR1 MNHNS and CDR2 SASEGT. CDR3: CASSEGFTEAFF. The CDR3 nucleotides are TGTGCCAGCAGTGAGGGGTTCACTGAAGCTTTCTTT.

On this clone itself: Additional DNA sequences in this sample encode the identical CDR3. The gene calls are TRBV9 and TRBJ1-2; D is uncertain. The CDR3 extends over 14 amino acids. Trimming left V 4 bases short and J 1 base short, with 11 bases between. CDR1 is SGDLS and CDR2 is YYNGEE in the germline V gene. The CDR3 nucleotides read TGTGCCAGCAGCCTAACGACGGATAACTATGGCTACACCTTC. It encodes CASSLTTDNYGYTF.

The V and J genes are TRBV10-3 and TRBJ1-6; maybe TRBD1 (5 bases). V lost 0 bases, J lost 6 bases, and 12 bases lay in between. Germline V lookup: CDR1 ENHRY, CDR2 SYGVKD. This CDR3 is built from 16 residues. CDR3 amino acids: CAISESEGTLNSPLHF. The CDR3 nucleotides read TGTGCCATCAGTGAGTCGGAAGGGACCCTTAATTCACCCCTCCACTTT.

This clone was counted only a few times. This chain connects TRBV7-6 to TRBJ2-5, with 7 bases fitting TRBD2. CDR1 SGHVS and CDR2 FNYEAQ come from the germline V gene. V lost 6 bases, J lost 2 bases, and 12 bases stayed unmatched. The CDR3 is 16 residues long. Written as DNA, the CDR3 is TGTGCCAGCAGTCCCCTTCCGGGAGGAGGACAAGAGACCCAGTACTTC. It yields the protein CASSPLPGGGQETQYF.